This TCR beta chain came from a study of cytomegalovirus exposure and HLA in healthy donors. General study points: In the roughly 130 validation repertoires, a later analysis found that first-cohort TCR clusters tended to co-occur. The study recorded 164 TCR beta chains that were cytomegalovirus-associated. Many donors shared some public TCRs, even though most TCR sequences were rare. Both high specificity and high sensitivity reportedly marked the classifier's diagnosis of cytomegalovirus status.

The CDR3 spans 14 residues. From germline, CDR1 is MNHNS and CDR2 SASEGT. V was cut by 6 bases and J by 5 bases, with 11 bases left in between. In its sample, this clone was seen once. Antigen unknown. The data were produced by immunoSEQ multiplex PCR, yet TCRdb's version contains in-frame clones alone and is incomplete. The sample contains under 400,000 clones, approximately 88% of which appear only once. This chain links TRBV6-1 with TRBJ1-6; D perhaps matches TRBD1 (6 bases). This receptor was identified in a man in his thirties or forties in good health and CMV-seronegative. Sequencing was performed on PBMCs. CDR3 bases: TGTGCCAGCAGGGGGACAACCCATAATTCACCCCTCCACTTT. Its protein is CASRGTTHNSPLHF.